The rows below give T cell receptor beta chains drawn from one sample of a study of T-cell reconstitution after alpha-beta-depleted transplantation in children. TCRdb analysed the PCR reads with MiXCR anew, one entry per CDR3 protein. The table has about 120,000 distinct CDR3 sequences, under 30% seen once. Sequencing used PBMCs, mostly from graft donor cells, obtained 180 days after TCRalphabeta/CD19-depleted stem cell transplant. The receptors stem from a male patient aged 2-9 years who had a stem cell transplant for chronic granulomatous disease, so the T cells may come from the graft donor. The CDR3 runs from the conserved cysteine through the conserved F or W. The D gene is left open where the match is weak. Clone size is stated in some rows and not others, as once, few, many or a class when expanded.

v_call: TRBV4-3
j_call: TRBJ2-7
d_call: -
clone_size: many
cdr3_nt: TGCGCCAGCAGCCAAGGCGAGGCTAGCTCCTACGAGCAGTACTTC
cdr3_aa: CASSQGEASSYEQYF

v_call: TRBV10-3
j_call: TRBJ1-2
d_call: TRBD1
clone_size: -
cdr3_nt: TGTGCCATCAGTGAGGACAGGGTAATTCCAGGCGGCTACACCTTC
cdr3_aa: CAISEDRVIPGGYTF

v_call: TRBV12-3/TRBV12-4
j_call: TRBJ2-3
d_call: TRBD2
clone_size: -
cdr3_nt: TGTGCCAGCAGTTTGTATAGCGGGATGAGAGATACGCAGTATTTT
cdr3_aa: CASSLYSGMRDTQYF

v_call: TRBV20-1
j_call: TRBJ1-2
d_call: -
clone_size: many
cdr3_nt: TGCAGTGCTGTGACAGGAACCAACTATGGCTACACCTTC
cdr3_aa: CSAVTGTNYGYTF

v_call: TRBV7-3
j_call: TRBJ2-1
d_call: TRBD2
clone_size: -
cdr3_nt: TGTGCCAGCAGCTTAACCGCGCTTGGCGGGGGGGCGAATAATGAGCAGTTCTTC
cdr3_aa: CASSLTALGGGANNEQFF

v_call: TRBV9
j_call: TRBJ2-7
d_call: -
clone_size: -
cdr3_nt: TGTGCCAGCAGCGCCTCGTTGGGGGACTACGAGCAGTACTTC
cdr3_aa: CASSASLGDYEQYF

v_call: TRBV7-6
j_call: TRBJ2-6
d_call: TRBD2
clone_size: many
cdr3_nt: TGTGCCAGCAGCTTAGGCCCGGGACTAGCGGGAGGGCCTGGGGCCAACGTCCTGACTTTC
cdr3_aa: CASSLGPGLAGGPGANVLTF

v_call: TRBV20-1
j_call: TRBJ2-5
d_call: -
clone_size: -
cdr3_nt: TGCAGTGCTAGCCCCGGGGGCGTGTACCAAGAGACCCAGTACTTC
cdr3_aa: CSASPGGVYQETQYF

v_call: TRBV3-1
j_call: TRBJ1-5
d_call: -
clone_size: few
cdr3_nt: TGTGCCAGCAGCCGAGAGGGTAGCAATCAGCCCCAGCATTTT
cdr3_aa: CASSREGSNQPQHF

v_call: TRBV5-1
j_call: TRBJ2-1
d_call: TRBD2
clone_size: -
cdr3_nt: TGCGCCAGCAGCTCAAGGACTAGCGGGAGCAATGAGCAGTTCTTC
cdr3_aa: CASSSRTSGSNEQFF

v_call: TRBV5-5
j_call: TRBJ2-7
d_call: -
clone_size: -
cdr3_nt: TGTGCCAGCAGCCCTTCCGCAGGGATAAGCTCCTACGAGCAGTACTTC
cdr3_aa: CASSPSAGISSYEQYF

v_call: TRBV6-5
j_call: TRBJ2-1
d_call: TRBD2
clone_size: many
cdr3_nt: TGTGCCAGCAGTTACGGGTTAGCGGGGTACAATGAGCAGTTCTTC
cdr3_aa: CASSYGLAGYNEQFF

v_call: TRBV18
j_call: TRBJ2-3
d_call: TRBD1
clone_size: many
cdr3_nt: TGTGCCAGCTCACCACCGGGGACAGGCACAGATACGCAGTATTTT
cdr3_aa: CASSPPGTGTDTQYF

v_call: TRBV24-1
j_call: TRBJ1-3
d_call: -
clone_size: few
cdr3_nt: TGTGCCACCAGTGAGGCCAACTCTGGAAACACCATATATTTT
cdr3_aa: CATSEANSGNTIYF

v_call: TRBV27
j_call: TRBJ2-7
d_call: TRBD1
clone_size: -
cdr3_nt: TGTGCCAGCACCTTGGACAGGGTCAGCGAGCAGTACTTC
cdr3_aa: CASTLDRVSEQYF

v_call: TRBV29-1
j_call: TRBJ2-5
d_call: -
clone_size: -
cdr3_nt: TGCAGCGTTGGGCGTCTCCAGGCCCCAGGGGAGACCCAGTACTTC
cdr3_aa: CSVGRLQAPGETQYF

v_call: TRBV29-1
j_call: TRBJ2-5
d_call: TRBD2
clone_size: many
cdr3_nt: TGCAGCTTTAGCGGGAGAGGGGAGACCCAGTACTTC
cdr3_aa: CSFSGRGETQYF

v_call: TRBV20-1
j_call: TRBJ2-1
d_call: -
clone_size: many
cdr3_nt: TGCAGTGCTAATTCTAGATTTATATACAATGAGCAGTTCTTC
cdr3_aa: CSANSRFIYNEQFF

v_call: TRBV15
j_call: TRBJ1-5
d_call: -
clone_size: -
cdr3_nt: TGTGCCACCAGCAGAGCGGCCAACAGGGATCAGCCCCAGCATTTT
cdr3_aa: CATSRAANRDQPQHF

v_call: TRBV20-1
j_call: TRBJ1-4
d_call: -
clone_size: many
cdr3_nt: TGCAGTGCGGCGGATGAAAAACTGTTTTTT
cdr3_aa: CSAADEKLFF

v_call: TRBV12-3/TRBV12-4
j_call: TRBJ2-7
d_call: TRBD2
clone_size: many
cdr3_nt: TGTGCCAGCAGCCTTAGCGGGGCCTACGAGCAGTACTTC
cdr3_aa: CASSLSGAYEQYF

v_call: TRBV10-2
j_call: TRBJ2-7
d_call: -
clone_size: few
cdr3_nt: TGCGCCAGCAGTCCCCGGGACGCTATATACGAGCAGTACTTC
cdr3_aa: CASSPRDAIYEQYF

v_call: TRBV6-5
j_call: TRBJ2-7
d_call: -
clone_size: few
cdr3_nt: TGTGCCAGCAGTTACCGAGACAGCTACGAGCAGTACTTC
cdr3_aa: CASSYRDSYEQYF

v_call: TRBV6-4
j_call: TRBJ2-3
d_call: TRBD2
clone_size: -
cdr3_nt: TGTGCCAGCAGCCACGGGGGGAGCGGCACAGATACGCAGTATTTT
cdr3_aa: CASSHGGSGTDTQYF

v_call: TRBV11-2
j_call: TRBJ1-5
d_call: -
clone_size: many
cdr3_nt: TGTGCCAGCAGCTTAGCAGGGAATCAGCCCCAGCATTTT
cdr3_aa: CASSLAGNQPQHF